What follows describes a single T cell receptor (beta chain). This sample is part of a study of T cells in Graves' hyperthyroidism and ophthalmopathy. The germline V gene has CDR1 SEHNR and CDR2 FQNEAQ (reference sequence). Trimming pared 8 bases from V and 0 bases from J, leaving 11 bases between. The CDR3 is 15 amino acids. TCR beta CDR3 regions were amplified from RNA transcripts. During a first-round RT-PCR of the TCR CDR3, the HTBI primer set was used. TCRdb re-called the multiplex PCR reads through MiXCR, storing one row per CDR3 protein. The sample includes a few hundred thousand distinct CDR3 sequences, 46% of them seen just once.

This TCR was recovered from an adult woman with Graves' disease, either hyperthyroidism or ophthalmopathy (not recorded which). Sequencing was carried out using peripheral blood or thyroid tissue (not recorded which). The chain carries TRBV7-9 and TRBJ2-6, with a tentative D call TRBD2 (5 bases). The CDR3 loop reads CASGRAGSGANVLTF. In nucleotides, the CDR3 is TGTGCCAGCGGTCGGGCGGGCTCTGGGGCCAACGTCCTGACTTTC. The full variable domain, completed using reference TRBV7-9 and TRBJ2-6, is DTGVSQNPRHKITKRGQNVTFRCDPISEHNRLYWYRQTLGQGPEFLTYFQNEAQLEKSRLLSDRFSAERPKGSFSTLEIQRTEQGDSAMYLCASGRAGSGANVLTFGAGSRLTVL.